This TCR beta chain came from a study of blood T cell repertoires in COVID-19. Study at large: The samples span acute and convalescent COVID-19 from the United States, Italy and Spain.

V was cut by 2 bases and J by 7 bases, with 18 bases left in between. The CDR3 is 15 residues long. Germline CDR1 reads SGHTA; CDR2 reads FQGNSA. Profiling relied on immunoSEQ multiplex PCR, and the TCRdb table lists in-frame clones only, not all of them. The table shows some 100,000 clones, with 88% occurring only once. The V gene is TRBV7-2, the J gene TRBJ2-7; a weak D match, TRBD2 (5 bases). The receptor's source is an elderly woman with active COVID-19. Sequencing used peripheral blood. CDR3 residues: CASSLWQTGSTEQYF. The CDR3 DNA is TGTGCCAGCAGCTTATGGCAAACGGGGTCTACGGAGCAGTACTTC.